This T cell receptor (beta chain) stems from a study of T cells after yellow fever vaccination. General study results and limits: Reappearance after the booster was observed for most primary-vaccination clones (roughly 97% CD4, roughly 90% CD8).

From the 5' RACE reads, TCRdb called clonotypes with MiXCR, one entry per CDR3 protein. The data contain a few hundred thousand distinct CDR3 sequences, roughly 4% of them singletons. The CDR3 extends over 13 amino acids. Per germline, CDR1 SGHAT and CDR2 FQNNGV. V lost 9 bases, J lost 0 bases, and 9 bases lay in between. This clonotype was picked up a small number of times. The antigen is not known. The gene calls are TRBV11-2 and TRBJ2-1; no definite D call. The sequences come from PBMCs, collected 5 days after the yellow fever booster vaccination. The TCR comes from a man younger than 35 who received the YFV17D yellow fever vaccine. CDR3 sequence (DNA): TGTGCCAGTGAGGAGAGCTCCTACAATGAGCAGTTCTTC. Protein product: CASEESSYNEQFF.